This TCR beta chain appears in the sequencing data of a study of cytomegalovirus exposure and HLA in healthy donors. Germline lookup yields CDR1 SGHVS and CDR2 FNYEAQ. Trimming pared 0 bases from V and 9 bases from J, leaving 9 bases between. The CDR3 sequence is 13 residues long. Researchers ran the PCR with 60 Vbeta and 13 Jbeta primers. Measured with immunoSEQ multiplex PCR; TCRdb has only the in-frame clones, and not every one. The repertoire holds about 65,000 clones, with around 62% as singletons. General study results and limits: Researchers counted 164 TCR beta chains as cytomegalovirus-associated. Among donors in an Asian-associated ancestry cluster, a later analysis reportedly found fewer N-insertions than the roughly 670-donor mean.

About this clone: Its antigen is unidentified.

The rearrangement joins TRBV7-6 to TRBJ1-5; D is undetermined. Sequencing was carried out using PBMCs. The TCR originated in a young man in good health and CMV-seronegative. CDR3: CASSLAASRPQHF. In DNA form, the CDR3 reads TGTGCCAGCAGCTTAGCCGCCAGTCGGCCCCAGCATTTT.